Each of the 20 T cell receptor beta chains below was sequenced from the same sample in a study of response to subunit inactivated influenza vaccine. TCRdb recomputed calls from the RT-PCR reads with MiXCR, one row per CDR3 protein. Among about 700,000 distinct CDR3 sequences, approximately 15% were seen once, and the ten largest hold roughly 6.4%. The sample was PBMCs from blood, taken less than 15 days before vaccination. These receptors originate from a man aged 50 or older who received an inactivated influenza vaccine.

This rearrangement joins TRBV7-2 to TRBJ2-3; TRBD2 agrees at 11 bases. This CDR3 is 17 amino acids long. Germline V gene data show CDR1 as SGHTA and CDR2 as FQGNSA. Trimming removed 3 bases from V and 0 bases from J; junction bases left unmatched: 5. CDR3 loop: CASSLGLAEPSTDTQYF. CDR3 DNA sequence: TGTGCCAGCAGCTTGGGACTAGCGGAGCCCAGCACAGATACGCAGTATTTT.

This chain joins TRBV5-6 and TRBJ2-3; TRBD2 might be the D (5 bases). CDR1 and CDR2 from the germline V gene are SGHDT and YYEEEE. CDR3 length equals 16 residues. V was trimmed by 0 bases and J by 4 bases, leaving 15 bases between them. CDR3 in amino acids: CASSLGSSSGSDTQYF. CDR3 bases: TGTGCCAGCAGCTTGGGGTCTAGCTCGGGGTCAGATACGCAGTATTTT.

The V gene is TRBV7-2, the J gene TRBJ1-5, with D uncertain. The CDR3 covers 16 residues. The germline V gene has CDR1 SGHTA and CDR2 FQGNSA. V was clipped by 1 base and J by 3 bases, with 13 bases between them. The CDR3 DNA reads TGTGCCAGCAGCTTAGACGCCGGACTCGTCAATCAGCCCCAGCATTTT. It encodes CASSLDAGLVNQPQHF.

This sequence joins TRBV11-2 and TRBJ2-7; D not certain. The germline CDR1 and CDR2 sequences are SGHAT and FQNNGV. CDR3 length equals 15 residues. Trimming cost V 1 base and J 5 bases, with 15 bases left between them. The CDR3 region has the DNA TGTGCCAGCAGCTTAGTGATCGTCCGTGGCGACGAGCAGTACTTC. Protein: CASSLVIVRGDEQYF. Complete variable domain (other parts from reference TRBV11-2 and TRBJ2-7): EAGVAQSPRYKIIEKRQSVAFWCNPISGHATLYWYQQILGQGPKLLIQFQNNGVVDDSQLPKDRFSAERLKGVDSTLKIQPAKLEDSAVYLCASSLVIVRGDEQYFGPGTRLTVT.

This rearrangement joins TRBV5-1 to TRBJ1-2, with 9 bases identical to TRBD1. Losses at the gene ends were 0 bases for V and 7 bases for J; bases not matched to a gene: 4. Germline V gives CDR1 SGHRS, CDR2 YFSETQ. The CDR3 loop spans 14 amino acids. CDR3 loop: CASSLDRGLGGYTF. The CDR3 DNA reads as TGCGCCAGCAGCTTGGACAGGGGGCTGGGTGGCTACACCTTC.

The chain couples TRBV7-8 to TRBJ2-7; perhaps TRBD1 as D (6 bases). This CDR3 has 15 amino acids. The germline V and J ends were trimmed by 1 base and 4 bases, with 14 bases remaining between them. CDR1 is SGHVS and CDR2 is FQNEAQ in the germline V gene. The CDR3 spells CASSLETGADYEQYF. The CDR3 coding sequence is TGTGCCAGCAGCTTAGAGACAGGTGCCGATTACGAGCAGTACTTC.

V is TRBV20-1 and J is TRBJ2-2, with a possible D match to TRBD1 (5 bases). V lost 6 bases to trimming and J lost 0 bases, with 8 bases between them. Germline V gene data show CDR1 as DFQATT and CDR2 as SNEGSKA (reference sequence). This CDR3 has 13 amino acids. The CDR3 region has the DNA TGCAGTGCCGGACACACGAACACCGGGGAGCTGTTTTTT. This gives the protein CSAGHTNTGELFF.

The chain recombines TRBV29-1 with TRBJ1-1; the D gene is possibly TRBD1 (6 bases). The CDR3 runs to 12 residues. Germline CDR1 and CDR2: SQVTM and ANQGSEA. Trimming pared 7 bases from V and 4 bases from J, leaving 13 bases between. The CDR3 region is CSGGGRGTEAFF. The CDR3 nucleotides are TGCAGCGGAGGGGGGCGTGGCACTGAAGCTTTCTTT. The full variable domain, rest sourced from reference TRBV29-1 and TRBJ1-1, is SAVISQKPSRDICQRGTSLTIQCQVDSQVTMMFWYRQQPGQSLTLIATANQGSEATYESGFVIDKFPISRPNLTFSTLTVSNMSPEDSSIYLCSGGGRGTEAFFGQGTRLTVV.

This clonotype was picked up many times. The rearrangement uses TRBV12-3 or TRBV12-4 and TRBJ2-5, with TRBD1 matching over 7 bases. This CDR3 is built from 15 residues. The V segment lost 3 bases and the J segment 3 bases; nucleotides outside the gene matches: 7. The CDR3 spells CASSFNRGLEETQYF. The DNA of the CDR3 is TGTGCCAGCAGTTTCAACAGGGGATTGGAAGAGACCCAGTACTTC.

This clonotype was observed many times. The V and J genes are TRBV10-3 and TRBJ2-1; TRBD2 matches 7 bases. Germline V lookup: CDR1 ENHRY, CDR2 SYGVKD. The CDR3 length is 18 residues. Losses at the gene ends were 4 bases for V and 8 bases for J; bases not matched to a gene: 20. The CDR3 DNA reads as TGTGCCATCAGTGGGGTTGGGAGAGGGAGGGCCAAGAACGATGAGCAGTTCTTC. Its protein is CAISGVGRGRAKNDEQFF.

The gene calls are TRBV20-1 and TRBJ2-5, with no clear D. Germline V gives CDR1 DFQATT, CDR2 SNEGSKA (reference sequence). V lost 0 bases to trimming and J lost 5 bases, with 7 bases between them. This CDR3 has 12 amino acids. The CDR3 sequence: CSAREEMETQYF. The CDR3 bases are TGCAGTGCTAGAGAAGAGATGGAGACCCAGTACTTC.

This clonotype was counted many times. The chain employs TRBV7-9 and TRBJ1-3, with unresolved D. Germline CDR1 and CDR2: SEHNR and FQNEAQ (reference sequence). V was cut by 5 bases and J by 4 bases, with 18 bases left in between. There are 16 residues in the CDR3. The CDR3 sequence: CASSPGGGLFGNTIYF. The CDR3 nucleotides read TGTGCCAGCAGCCCCGGCGGAGGACTTTTCGGAAACACCATATATTTT. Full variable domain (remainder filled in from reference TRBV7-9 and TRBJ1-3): DTGVSQNPRHKITKRGQNVTFRCDPISEHNRLYWYRQTLGQGPEFLTYFQNEAQLEKSRLLSDRFSAERPKGSFSTLEIQRTEQGDSAMYLCASSPGGGLFGNTIYFGEGSWLTVV.

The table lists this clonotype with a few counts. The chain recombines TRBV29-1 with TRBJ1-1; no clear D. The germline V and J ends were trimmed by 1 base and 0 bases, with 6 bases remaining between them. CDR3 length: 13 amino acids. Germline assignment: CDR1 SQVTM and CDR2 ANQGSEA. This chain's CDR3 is CSVEVRMNTEAFF. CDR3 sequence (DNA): TGCAGCGTTGAAGTCAGGATGAACACTGAAGCTTTCTTT.

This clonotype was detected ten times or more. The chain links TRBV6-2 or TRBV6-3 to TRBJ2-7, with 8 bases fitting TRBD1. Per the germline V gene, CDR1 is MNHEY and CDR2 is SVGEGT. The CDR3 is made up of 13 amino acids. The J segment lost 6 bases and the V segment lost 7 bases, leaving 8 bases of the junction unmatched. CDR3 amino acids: CASKRTGPLEQYF. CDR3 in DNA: TGTGCCAGCAAGCGGACAGGGCCACTCGAGCAGTACTTC.

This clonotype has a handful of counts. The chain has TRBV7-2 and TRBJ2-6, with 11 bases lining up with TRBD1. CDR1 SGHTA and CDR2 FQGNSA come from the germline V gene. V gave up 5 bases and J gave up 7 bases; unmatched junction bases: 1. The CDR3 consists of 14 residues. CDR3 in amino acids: CASSRTGGANVLTF. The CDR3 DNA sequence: TGTGCCAGCAGCCGGACAGGGGGCGCCAACGTCCTGACTTTC.

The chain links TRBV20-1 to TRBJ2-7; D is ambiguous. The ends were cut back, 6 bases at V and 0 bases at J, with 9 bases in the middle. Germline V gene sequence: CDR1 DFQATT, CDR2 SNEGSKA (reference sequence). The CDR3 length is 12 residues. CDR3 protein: CSALRSSYEQYF. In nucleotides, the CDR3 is TGCAGTGCCCTTCGCAGCTCCTACGAGCAGTACTTC.

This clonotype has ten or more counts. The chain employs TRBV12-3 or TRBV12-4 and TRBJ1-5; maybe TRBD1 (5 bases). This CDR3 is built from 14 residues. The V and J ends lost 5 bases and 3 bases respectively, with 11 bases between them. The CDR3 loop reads CASSHTGYNQPQHF. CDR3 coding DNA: TGTGCCAGCAGTCATACAGGTTACAATCAGCCCCAGCATTTT.

The CDR3 reads CASSRGLAGGSETQYF. CDR3 nucleotides: TGTGCCAGCAGCCGAGGACTAGCGGGGGGCTCAGAGACCCAGTACTTC. The chain carries TRBV3-1 and TRBJ2-5; 14 bases are shared with TRBD2. CDR3 size: 16 residues. The trim removed 4 bases at V and 4 bases at J, leaving 5 bases unmatched. The V gene's germline CDR1 is LGHDT and CDR2 YNNKEL (reference sequence).

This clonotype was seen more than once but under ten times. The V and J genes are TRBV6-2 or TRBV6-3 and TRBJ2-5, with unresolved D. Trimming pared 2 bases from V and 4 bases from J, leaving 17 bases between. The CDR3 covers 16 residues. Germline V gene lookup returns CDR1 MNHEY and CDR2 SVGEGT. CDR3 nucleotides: TGTGCCAGCAGTTACGCAGTTGGGGTGCTGGTAGAGACCCAGTACTTC. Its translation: CASSYAVGVLVETQYF.

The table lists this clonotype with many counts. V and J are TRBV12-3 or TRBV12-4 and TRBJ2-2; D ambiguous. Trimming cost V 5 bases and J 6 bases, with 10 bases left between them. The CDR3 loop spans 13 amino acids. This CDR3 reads CASSPDSAGELFF. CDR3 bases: TGTGCCAGCAGTCCCGACTCGGCCGGGGAGCTGTTTTTT.